The present T cell receptor beta chain was sequenced within a study of cytomegalovirus exposure and HLA in healthy donors. Study information: Early on, a data release was issued that held 85 million to 95 million unique TCRs from HLA-typed donors. The study, taken as a whole, reports: It emerged from a later analysis that several of the most significant clusters appeared to be linked to common viral pathogens. Within an earlier analysis, most TCR beta V segments proved productive either about 90% or about 30% of the time.

PCR was performed using 60 Vbeta and 13 Jbeta primers. The protocol was immunoSEQ multiplex PCR, while the TCRdb copy is restricted to in-frame clones and leaves out a portion. Among about 110,000 clones listed, about 59% were seen once. This clone was picked up one time. Its antigen is currently unknown. The specimen was PBMCs. The clonotype originates from a man aged 25-40 years in good health and CMV-seropositive.

This CDR3 is CASSEDPLGAGETQYF. DNA for the CDR3: TGTGCCAGCAGTGAAGACCCCCTGGGGGCTGGAGAGACCCAGTACTTC. This chain links TRBV2 with TRBJ2-5, with a tentative D call TRBD1 (6 bases). Germline V lookup: CDR1 SNHLY, CDR2 FYNNEI. The germline V and J ends were trimmed by 1 base and 4 bases, with 16 bases remaining between them. The CDR3 consists of 16 residues.